Shown below are 30 T cell receptor beta chains from a single sample sequenced in a study of T cells in women clearing cervical HPV infection. Here immunoSEQ multiplex PCR was the method, and the copy in TCRdb shows in-frame clones only, minus some. Its table records tens of thousands of clones. Sequencing was performed on blood buffy coat. The receptors here all came from a woman between 18 and 69 years old with a cervical HPV16 infection that either progressed to CIN3+ or cleared (not recorded which).

With regard to this clone: Read sequence stops 3 residues before the CDR3 end, and the germline J gene provides the missing end. V and J are TRBV19 and TRBJ1-2; D perhaps matches TRBD1 (6 bases). This CDR3 region has 15 residues. Per germline, CDR1 LNHDA and CDR2 SQIVND (reference sequence). CDR3 DNA, as far as it was read: TGTGCCAGTAGTGAACTAGCGGGGGGCACAGATACC. Its translation: CASSELAGGTDT. The entire CDR3 reads CASSELAGGTDTYTF.

To note about this clone: The CDR3 end lies 3 residues beyond the end of the read and is filled in from the germline J gene. V usage is TRBV6-2 or TRBV6-3 and J usage is TRBJ2-5, with TRBD2 identical over 12 bases. The CDR3 consists of 15 residues. J lost 5 bases, V lost 5 bases, and 6 bases had no gene match. Germline V gene sequence: CDR1 MNHEY, CDR2 SVGEGT. Partial CDR3 DNA: TGTGCCAGCAGTACCGGGACTAGCGGGTGGGAGACC. Translation: CASSTGTSGWET. The whole CDR3 protein is CASSTGTSGWETQYF.

Turning to this clone: The read finishes 3 residues shy of the CDR3 end, and the germline J gene is used to complete it. The chain has TRBV7-9 and TRBJ1-2; possible D gene TRBD1, 5 bases. CDR1 is SEHNR, CDR2 FQNEAQ, per germline (reference sequence). V gave up 5 bases and J gave up 6 bases, with 19 bases separating them. The CDR3 has 15 amino acids. CDR3 sequence: CASSPTLDREHGYTF. Incomplete CDR3 DNA: TGTGCCAGCAGCCCTACTCTTGACAGAGAGCATGGC.

About this clone itself: Read coverage stops 3 residues before the CDR3 terminus; the germline J gene supplies the remainder. The V gene is TRBV7-9, the J gene TRBJ1-3; D is unresolved. Trimming took 2 bases from V and 0 from J, leaving 5 bases between them. This CDR3 has 14 amino acids. Germline lookup yields CDR1 SEHNR and CDR2 FQNEAQ (reference sequence). Here the CDR3 reads CASSLQNSGNTIYF. CDR3 bases read: TGTGCCAGCAGCTTACAAAACTCTGGAAACACC.

In the case of this clone: The read halts 3 residues ahead of the CDR3 end, with the missing end drawn from the germline J gene. This rearrangement joins TRBV18 to TRBJ2-1; D remains ambiguous. Between the trimmed V and J ends, which lost 2 bases and 3 bases, there was a span of 11 bases. The CDR3 spans 15 residues. CDR1 and CDR2 from the germline V gene are KGHSH and LQKENI. The CDR3 bases that were read are TGTGCCAGCTCACCATCTATCACGTTCTACAATGAG. It codes for CASSPSITFYNE. The CDR3 as a whole reads CASSPSITFYNEQFF.

Frequency places this clone as medium-sized (0.01 to 0.1%). The read stops 3 residues short of the end of the CDR3; the missing end is completed from the germline J gene. The chain combines TRBV12-5 with TRBJ1-1; 8 nucleotides align to TRBD1. Germline V lookup: CDR1 LGHNT, CDR2 FRNRAP. V trimming: 6 bases; J trimming: 7 bases; junction bases outside the gene matches: 4. The CDR3 extends over 12 amino acids. The DNA read from the CDR3 is TGTGCTAGTGGGGAACAGGGGGTTGAA. Protein: CASGEQGVE. The CDR3 as a whole reads CASGEQGVEAFF.

In the case of this clone: The sequenced fragment ends 3 residues before the CDR3 boundary, so the rest is inferred from the germline J gene. The gene calls are TRBV14 and TRBJ2-7, with a weak D call TRBD2 (5 bases). Germline V CDR1 and CDR2: SGHDN, FVKESK. The germline V and J ends were trimmed by 0 bases and 3 bases, with 21 bases remaining between them. This CDR3 is 18 amino acids long. CDR3 sequence: CASSQDTQIYRADYEQYF. CDR3 DNA, as far as it was read: TGTGCCAGCAGCCAAGATACCCAAATTTACAGAGCGGACTACGAG.

Concerning this clone itself: The CDR3 is cut off 3 residues early in the read; its end comes from the germline J gene. This rearrangement joins TRBV10-1 to TRBJ1-1, with TRBD1 as a possible D gene (5 bases). Trimming cost V 5 bases and J 4 bases, with 17 bases left between them. The CDR3 totals 15 residues. Germline values: CDR1 WNHNN, CDR2 SYGVQD (reference sequence). The CDR3 bases that were read are TGCGCCAGCAGTAAATCAGGGCCGGGGGGCACTGAA. It specifies CASSKSGPGGTE. The entire CDR3 reads CASSKSGPGGTEAFF.

To note about this clone: The read ends 3 residues before the CDR3 terminus; that terminus is restored from the germline J gene. The rearrangement joins TRBV5-4 to TRBJ2-6; D possibly corresponds to TRBD1 (6 bases). The V end was cut by 0 bases, the J end by 6 bases, with 10 bases between. The CDR3 is made up of 15 amino acids. CDR1 and CDR2 from the germline V gene are SGHNT and YYREEE (reference sequence). The CDR3 DNA, read in part, is TGTGCCAGCAGCTTGGAGGGGGTCGCGGCCAACGTC. Protein: CASSLEGVAANV. The whole CDR3 sequence is CASSLEGVAANVLTF.

As regards this clone: The read ends 3 residues before the CDR3 terminus; that terminus is restored from the germline J gene. The chain carries TRBV5-6 and TRBJ1-2; D may be TRBD1 (6 bases). Germline V lookup: CDR1 SGHDT, CDR2 YYEEEE. Trimming removed 3 bases from V and 5 bases from J, with 17 bases in between. This CDR3 is built from 15 residues. The CDR3 reads CASSSTAGASYGYTF. The part of the CDR3 DNA that was read is TGTGCCAGCAGCTCTACCGCAGGGGCGTCGTATGGC. The variable domain in full, with the rest retrieved from reference TRBV5-6 and TRBJ1-2, is DAGVTQSPTHLIKTRGQQVTLRCSPKSGHDTVSWYQQALGQGPQFIFQYYEEEERQRGNFPDRFSGHQFPNYSSELNVNALLLGDSALYLCASSSTAGASYGYTFGSGTRLTVV.

Of note for this clone: Read sequence stops 3 residues before the CDR3 end, and the germline J gene provides the missing end. The chain couples TRBV20-1 to TRBJ2-7; TRBD2 agrees at 7 bases. V lost 0 bases and J lost 2; bases outside the gene matches: 10. Germline values: CDR1 DFQATT, CDR2 SNEGSKA (reference sequence). The CDR3 extends over 16 amino acids. The CDR3 reads CSARDFAAGRAYEQYF. The CDR3 DNA, read in part, is TGCAGTGCTAGAGATTTCGCGGCAGGGAGGGCCTACGAG.

Notes on this clone: The DNA ends 3 residues before the CDR3 does, and the rest of the CDR3 is filled in from the germline J gene. This chain links TRBV19 with TRBJ2-3, with D maybe TRBD1 (5 bases). Germline-derived CDR1 and CDR2 are LNHDA and SQIVND (reference sequence). This CDR3 region has 16 residues. The CDR3 DNA, read in part, is TGTGCCAGTAGTCCCTCGCTCCAGGATGGGGCTCAGCCG. This gives the protein CASSPSLQDGAQP. The entire CDR3 reads CASSPSLQDGAQPQYF.

CDR3 region: CASSPRGSNEKLFF. CDR3 DNA, as far as it was read: TGTGCCAGCAGCCCGAGAGGGTCTAATGAAAAA. The chain uses TRBV7-9 and TRBJ1-4; D unresolved. From the germline J gene comes the end of the CDR3, since the read stops 3 residues before it. Per the germline V gene, CDR1 is SEHNR and CDR2 is FQNEAQ (reference sequence). Trimming cost V 5 bases and J 3 bases, with 10 bases left between them. This CDR3 is built from 14 residues.

Concerning this clone: The read stops 3 residues short of the end of the CDR3; the missing end is completed from the germline J gene. The V gene is TRBV7-2, the J gene TRBJ1-2, with D possibly TRBD1 on 5 matching bases. Per germline, CDR1 SGHTA and CDR2 FQGNSA. CDR3 length: 15 residues. CDR3 residues: CASSRTSGETDTYTF. Incomplete CDR3 DNA: TGTGCCAGCAGTAGGACTAGCGGGGAGACAGATACC.

Turning to this clone: The read halts 3 residues ahead of the CDR3 end, with the missing end drawn from the germline J gene. This chain links TRBV7-9 with TRBJ1-2; D call uncertain. The germline gives CDR1 SEHNR, CDR2 FQNEAQ (reference sequence). The CDR3 has 13 residues. The part of the CDR3 DNA that was read is TGTGCCAGCAGCAGCGTCTCTAGGTACGAC. It encodes CASSSVSRYD. The complete CDR3 protein is CASSSVSRYDYTF.

Remarks on this clone: Read data end 3 residues before the CDR3 end; the end is taken from the germline J gene. This chain uses TRBV6-1 with TRBJ1-2, with D possibly matching TRBD1 (6 bases). The CDR3 spans 14 residues. Germline V CDR1 and CDR2: MNHNS, SASEGT. Between the trimmed V and J ends, which lost 6 bases and 4 bases, there was a span of 15 bases. The sequenced CDR3 bases are TGTGCCAGCAGAGAATCAGGGGACGTCTATGGC. Translating gives CASRESGDVYG. The whole CDR3 reads CASRESGDVYGYTF.

As for this clone: The read is 3 residues too short to cover the CDR3 end, so that end is filled in from the germline J gene. This chain connects TRBV18 to TRBJ1-2, with D uncertain. The CDR3 length is 14 residues. Germline values: CDR1 KGHSH, CDR2 LQKENI. The sequenced CDR3 bases are TGTGCCAGCTCACCTAGCGGGAGCTACAATGAC. It yields the protein CASSPSGSYND. In full, the CDR3 is CASSPSGSYNDYTF.

For this clone: The CDR3 end lies 3 residues beyond the end of the read and is filled in from the germline J gene. The genes are TRBV19 and TRBJ2-2; the match to TRBD2 covers 9 bases. The CDR3 has 19 amino acids. Germline V lookup: CDR1 LNHDA, CDR2 SQIVND (reference sequence). The trim removed 7 bases at V and 7 bases at J, leaving 22 bases unmatched. CDR3 bases read: TGTGCCAGTATTGATAGGAGACTAGCGGTTCCCGGCGGGAACGGGGAG. Amino acid sequence: CASIDRRLAVPGGNGE. The complete CDR3 reads CASIDRRLAVPGGNGELFF. The complete variable domain, with remaining parts taken from reference TRBV19 and TRBJ2-2, reads DGGITQSPKYLFRKEGQNVTLSCEQNLNHDAMYWYRQDPGQGLRLIYYSQIVNDFQKGDIAEGYSVSREKKESFPLTVTSAQKNPTAFYLCASIDRRLAVPGGNGELFFGEGSRLTVL.

Turning to this clone: The read ends 3 residues before the CDR3 terminus; that terminus is restored from the germline J gene. The gene calls are TRBV5-1 and TRBJ2-3; perhaps TRBD1 as D (6 bases). Germline V gene sequence: CDR1 SGHRS, CDR2 YFSETQ. The CDR3 extends over 13 amino acids. The sequenced CDR3 bases are TGCGCCAGCAGCTTAGGACAGCAAGAGACG. It yields the protein CASSLGQQET. The CDR3, in full, reads CASSLGQQETQYF.

Points on this clone: The sequence runs out 3 residues before the end of the CDR3; the remainder is reconstructed from the germline J gene. The rearrangement links TRBV20-1 to TRBJ2-7, with 14 positions matching TRBD2. There are 14 residues in the CDR3. Germline CDR1 reads DFQATT; CDR2 reads SNEGSKA (reference sequence). With 6 bases clipped from V and 3 bases from J, the junction kept 4 bases outside the gene matches. The sequenced part of the CDR3 DNA is TGCAGTGCGGGACTAGCGGGAGAGGTCTACGAG. This translates into CSAGLAGEVYE. The full CDR3 reads CSAGLAGEVYEQYF.

Regarding this clone: The read terminates 3 residues ahead of where the CDR3 ends, so the germline J gene completes it. The chain uses TRBV20-1 and TRBJ2-2, with 9 nucleotides matching TRBD1. The junction had 13 bases not matched to a gene; V was cut back by 6 bases and J by 2 bases. The CDR3 runs 17 residues. In germline, CDR1 is DFQATT, CDR2 SNEGSKA (reference sequence). The part of the CDR3 DNA that was read is TGCAGTGCCCCAACGGACAGGGGCGTTTTTAACACCGGGGAG. Its translation: CSAPTDRGVFNTGE. The full CDR3 protein is CSAPTDRGVFNTGELFF.

Comment on this clone: The read comes to an end 3 residues before the CDR3 does, leaving the germline J gene to fill in the end. The chain uses TRBV20-1 and TRBJ2-7, with D possibly TRBD1 on 6 matching bases. Trimming removed 6 bases at V and 5 bases at J, with 20 bases between. Germline-derived CDR1 and CDR2 are DFQATT and SNEGSKA (reference sequence). The CDR3 is 14 residues long. CDR3 DNA (partial): TGCAGTGCCCCCAAACAGGGTGGGATCGACGAG. This gives the protein CSAPKQGGIDE. From start to end, the CDR3 is CSAPKQGGIDEQYF.

As for this clone: One end of the junction varies from germline; a read error may be responsible. The CDR3 goes on 3 residues after the read ends, and that part is filled in from the germline J gene. The sample has other DNA sequences that encode this CDR3 too. The chain joins TRBV7-9 to TRBJ1-3, with 9 nucleotides matching TRBD1. Germline V gene data show CDR1 as SEHNR and CDR2 as FQNEAQ (reference sequence). The CDR3 is made up of 14 amino acids. The CDR3 loop is CASSQQGAGNTIYF. CDR3 DNA, as far as it was read: TGTGCCAGCAGCCAACAGGGGGCTGGAAACACG.

In the case of this clone: The read terminates 3 residues before the CDR3 end, so the remaining end is supplied by the germline J gene. This chain links TRBV2 with TRBJ2-6, with D tentatively TRBD1 (5 bases). The ends were cut back, 0 bases at V and 1 base at J, with 16 bases in the middle. CDR3 length: 19 amino acids. Germline V gene data show CDR1 as SNHLY and CDR2 as FYNNEI. CDR3 protein: CASSEAAWGVRSGANVLTF. The sequenced CDR3 bases are TGTGCCAGCAGTGAAGCGGCCTGGGGCGTTCGATCTGGGGCCAACGTC.

On this clone: The CDR3 is cut off 3 residues early in the read; its end comes from the germline J gene. The chain links TRBV5-6 to TRBJ2-5; 8 bases line up with TRBD2. Germline assignment: CDR1 SGHDT and CDR2 YYEEEE. The CDR3 extends over 14 amino acids. Trimming at V came to 4 bases and at J to 2 bases, leaving 4 bases not matched to a gene. CDR3 in amino acids: CASSQGLAQETQYF. The sequenced CDR3 bases are TGTGCCAGCAGCCAAGGACTAGCACAAGAGACC.

On this clone itself: Read coverage stops 3 residues before the CDR3 terminus; the germline J gene supplies the remainder. The genes are TRBV5-1 and TRBJ2-2; D gene uncertain. CDR1 is SGHRS and CDR2 is YFSETQ in the germline V gene. The CDR3 runs to 12 residues. Trimming pared 4 bases from V and 1 base from J, leaving 2 bases between. Partial CDR3 DNA: TGCGCCAGCAGCCAGAACACCGGGGAG. Amino acid sequence: CASSQNTGE. The entire CDR3 is CASSQNTGELFF.

In the case of this clone: The CDR3 end falls 3 residues outside the read, so it is completed with the germline J gene. The chain has TRBV6-2 or TRBV6-3 and TRBJ1-2; D unresolved. The CDR3 is 13 residues long. The germline CDR1 and CDR2 sequences are MNHEY and SVGEGT. Incomplete CDR3 DNA: TGTGCCAGCAGTTACTTAGCAGAGAATGAC. Its protein product is CASSYLAEND. The entire CDR3 protein reads CASSYLAENDYTF.

By frequency, this clone registers medium-sized. The observed sequence ends 3 residues before the CDR3 terminus, with the missing tail filled in from the germline J gene. J is TRBJ1-4 and V is TRBV29-1; TRBD1 might be the D (5 bases). Germline V lookup: CDR1 SQVTM, CDR2 ANQGSEA. The length of the CDR3 is 14 residues. Trimming pared 3 bases from V and 3 bases from J, leaving 11 bases between. The DNA read from the CDR3 is TGCAGCGTTGAGGGAGGGGAGGCTAATGAAAAA. Its translation: CSVEGGEANEK. The full CDR3 protein is CSVEGGEANEKLFF.

A remark on this clone: The read terminates 3 residues ahead of where the CDR3 ends, so the germline J gene completes it. The chain uses TRBV6-2 or TRBV6-3 and TRBJ1-5; D call uncertain. V was clipped by 8 bases and J by 3 bases, with 14 bases between them. CDR1 and CDR2 from the germline V gene are MNHEY and SVGEGT. This CDR3 has 14 amino acids. CDR3 sequence: CASYSDKSNQPQHF. CDR3 DNA (partial): TGTGCCAGCTACTCTGACAAATCCAATCAGCCC.

The CDR3 region is CASSQAAGALGQPQHF. The CDR3 DNA, read in part, is TGCGCCAGCAGCCAAGCAGCAGGGGCGCTTGGTCAGCCC. V is TRBV4-1 and J is TRBJ1-5; possible D gene TRBD1, 6 bases. The CDR3 end falls 3 residues outside the read, so it is completed with the germline J gene. CDR1 is MGHRA and CDR2 is YSYEKL in the germline V gene. V was pared by 1 base and J by 6 bases, with 16 bases between. The CDR3 has 16 amino acids.